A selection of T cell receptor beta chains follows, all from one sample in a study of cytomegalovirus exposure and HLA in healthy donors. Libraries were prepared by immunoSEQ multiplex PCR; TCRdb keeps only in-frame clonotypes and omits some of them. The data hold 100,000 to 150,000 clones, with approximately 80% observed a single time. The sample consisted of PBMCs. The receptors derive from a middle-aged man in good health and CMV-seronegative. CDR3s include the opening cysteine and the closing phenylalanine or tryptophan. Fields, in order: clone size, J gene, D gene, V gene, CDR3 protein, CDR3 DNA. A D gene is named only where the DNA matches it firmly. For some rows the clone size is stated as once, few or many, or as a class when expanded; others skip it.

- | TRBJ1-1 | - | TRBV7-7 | CAVADTEAFF | TGTGCTGTCGCGGACACTGAAGCTTTCTTT
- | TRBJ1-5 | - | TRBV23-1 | CASSLARGRCQPQHF | TGCGCCAGCAGTCTCGCCAGGGGACGGTGTCAGCCCCAGCATTTT
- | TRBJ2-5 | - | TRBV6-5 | CASSYSEQGQETQYF | TGTGCCAGCAGTTACTCGGAACAGGGCCAAGAGACCCAGTACTTC
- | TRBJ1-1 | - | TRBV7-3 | CASSRRGSGTEAFF | TGTGCCAGCAGCAGAAGAGGGAGTGGAACTGAAGCTTTCTTT
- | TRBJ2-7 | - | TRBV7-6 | CASSFRVAYEQYF | TGTGCCAGCAGTTTCAGGGTAGCCTACGAGCAGTACTTC
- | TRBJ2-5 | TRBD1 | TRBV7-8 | CASSYRGVRETQYF | TGTGCCAGCAGCTACAGGGGTGTTAGAGAGACCCAGTACTTC
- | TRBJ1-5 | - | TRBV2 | CASSEGRGWGQPQHF | TGTGCCAGCAGTGAAGGCCGGGGGTGGGGTCAGCCCCAGCATTTT
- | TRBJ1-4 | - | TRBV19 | CASSVGDEKLFF | TGTGCCAGTAGCGTCGGGGATGAAAAACTGTTTTTT
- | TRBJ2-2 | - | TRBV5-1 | CASRVSGELFF | TGCGCCAGCAGGGTTAGCGGGGAGCTGTTTTTT
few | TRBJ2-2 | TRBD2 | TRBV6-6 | CASTPTEGRGGELFF | TGTGCCAGCACACCCACGGAGGGGAGGGGCGGGGAGCTGTTTTTT
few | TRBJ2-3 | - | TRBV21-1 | CASSKESSPPDTQYF | TGTGCCAGCAGCAAAGAGTCCAGTCCACCAGATACGCAGTATTTT
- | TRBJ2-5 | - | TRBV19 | CASAYLGGETQYF | TGTGCCAGCGCCTATTTAGGAGGGGAGACCCAGTACTTC
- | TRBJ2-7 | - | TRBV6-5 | CASSSSGLPRFYEQYF | TGTGCCAGCAGTTCCTCCGGACTCCCGAGATTCTACGAGCAGTACTTC
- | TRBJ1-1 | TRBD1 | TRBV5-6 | CASSLQGAVGTEAFF | TGTGCCAGCAGCTTGCAGGGGGCGGTTGGCACTGAAGCTTTCTTT
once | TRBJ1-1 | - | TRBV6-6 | CASSYSGASFKAFF | TGTGCCAGCAGTTACTCTGGGGCAAGCTTTAAGGCTTTCTTT
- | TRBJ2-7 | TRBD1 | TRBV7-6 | CASSLSNRGYEQYF | TGTGCCAGCAGCTTAAGCAACAGGGGATACGAGCAGTACTTC
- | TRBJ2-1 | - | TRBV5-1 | CASSLATANEQFF | TGCGCCAGCAGCTTGGCGACAGCAAATGAGCAGTTCTTC
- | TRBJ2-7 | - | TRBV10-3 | CAIRDRAYEQYF | TGTGCCATCAGGGACAGAGCCTACGAGCAGTACTTC
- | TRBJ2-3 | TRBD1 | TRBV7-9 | CASSLGQITDTQYF | TGTGCCAGCAGCCTGGGACAGATCACAGATACGCAGTATTTT
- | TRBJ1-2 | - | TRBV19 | CARRTYYGYTF | TGTGCCAGACGGACTTACTATGGCTACACCTTC
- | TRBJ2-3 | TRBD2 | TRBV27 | CASSRGGGTDTQYF | TGTGCCAGCAGTAGGGGCGGGGGGACAGATACGCAGTATTTT
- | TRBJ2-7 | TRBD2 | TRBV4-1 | CASSQSGSSYEQYF | TGCGCCAGCAGCCAGAGCGGGAGCTCCTACGAGCAGTACTTC
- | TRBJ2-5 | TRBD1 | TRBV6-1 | CASSGLGQGILETQYF | TGTGCCAGCAGTGGACTCGGACAGGGGATTTTGGAGACCCAGTACTTC
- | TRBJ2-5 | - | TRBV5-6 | CASSVNRVGEQYF | TGTGCCAGCAGCGTAAATAGAGTGGGAGAGCAGTACTTC
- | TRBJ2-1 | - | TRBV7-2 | CASSLEAGAYNEQFF | TGTGCCAGCAGCTTAGAGGCGGGGGCTTACAATGAGCAGTTCTTC
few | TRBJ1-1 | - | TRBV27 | CASSFGVKTEAFF | TGTGCCAGCAGTTTCGGGGTTAAAACTGAAGCTTTCTTT
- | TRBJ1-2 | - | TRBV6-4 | CASSDSGKGQSYGYTF | TGTGCCAGCAGTGACTCGGGGAAAGGACAATCCTATGGCTACACCTTC
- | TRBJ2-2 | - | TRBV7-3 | CASSPRYSTGELFF | TGTGCCAGCAGCCCCCGCTACTCTACCGGGGAGCTGTTTTTT
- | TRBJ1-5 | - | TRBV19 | CASRVLDGQFNQPQHF | TGTGCCAGTAGGGTTTTGGACGGACAATTCAATCAGCCCCAGCATTTT
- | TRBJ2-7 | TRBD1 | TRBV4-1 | CASSQDQTGSTEQYF | TGCGCCAGCAGCCAAGATCAGACAGGGTCTACCGAGCAGTACTTC
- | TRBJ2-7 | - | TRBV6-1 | CATIGPGLVGEQYF | TGTGCCACCATCGGTCCGGGACTTGTGGGCGAGCAGTACTTC
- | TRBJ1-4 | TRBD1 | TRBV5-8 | CASSLYRSLQGEKLFF | TGTGCCAGCAGCTTGTATCGGTCTCTACAGGGGGAAAAACTGTTTTTT
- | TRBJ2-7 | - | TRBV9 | CASSVEEGSYEQYF | TGTGCCAGCAGCGTAGAGGAGGGATCCTACGAGCAGTACTTC
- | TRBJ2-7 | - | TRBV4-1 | CASSPSDKEGYEQYF | TGCGCCAGCAGCCCATCCGACAAGGAGGGCTACGAGCAGTACTTC
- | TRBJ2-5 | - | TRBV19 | CASSTGSQETQYF | TGTGCCAGTAGTACCGGGAGCCAAGAGACCCAGTACTTC
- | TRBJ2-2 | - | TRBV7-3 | CASSGTHTGELFF | TGTGCCAGCAGCGGGACACACACCGGGGAGCTGTTTTTT
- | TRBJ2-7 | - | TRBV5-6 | CASSPGHHTYEQYF | TGTGCCAGCAGCCCGGGACATCATACCTACGAGCAGTACTTC
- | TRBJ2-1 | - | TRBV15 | CATSRGTETYNEQFF | TGTGCCACCAGCAGAGGGACAGAGACCTACAATGAGCAGTTCTTC
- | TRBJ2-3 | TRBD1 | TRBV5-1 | CASSLEGQGPDTQYF | TGCGCCAGCAGCTTGGAGGGACAGGGTCCAGATACGCAGTATTTT
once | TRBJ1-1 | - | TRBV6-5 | CASRRAQASEAFF | TGTGCCAGCAGACGAGCCCAGGCCTCTGAAGCTTTCTTT
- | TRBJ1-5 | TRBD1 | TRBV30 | CAWRETGDWQPQHF | TGTGCCTGGAGAGAGACAGGGGATTGGCAGCCCCAGCATTTT
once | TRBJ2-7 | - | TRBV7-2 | CASSLGGYYRADEQYF | TGTGCCAGCAGCTTAGGCGGGTACTACAGGGCCGACGAGCAGTACTTC
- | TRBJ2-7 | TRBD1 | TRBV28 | CASTLPGQASYEQYF | TGTGCCAGCACCCTTCCGGGACAGGCCTCCTACGAGCAGTACTTC
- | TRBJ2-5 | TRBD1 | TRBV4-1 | CASSQAKGQGVGETQYF | TGCGCCAGCAGCCAAGCCAAGGGACAGGGAGTTGGTGAGACCCAGTACTTC
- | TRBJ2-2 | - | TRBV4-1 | CASSPGRTGELFF | TGCGCCAGCAGCCCGGGGAGAACCGGGGAGCTGTTTTTT
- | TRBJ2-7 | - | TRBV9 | CASSSDGVNEQYF | TGTGCCAGCAGCTCTGACGGGGTGAACGAGCAGTACTTC
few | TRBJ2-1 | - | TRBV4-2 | CASSQEPGVNEQFF | TGTGCCAGCAGCCAAGAACCAGGGGTCAATGAGCAGTTCTTC
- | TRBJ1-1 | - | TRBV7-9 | CASSLALGHTEAFF | TGTGCCAGCAGCTTAGCGCTAGGTCACACTGAAGCTTTCTTT
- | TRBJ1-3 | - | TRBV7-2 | CASSPPLQSGNTIYF | TGTGCCAGCAGCCCCCCCTTACAGTCTGGAAACACCATATATTTT
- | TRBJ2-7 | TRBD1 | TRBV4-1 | CASSQGDRAYEQYF | TGCGCCAGCAGCCAAGGGGACAGGGCCTACGAGCAGTACTTC
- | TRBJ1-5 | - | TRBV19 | CASSIVSSNQPQHF | TGTGCCAGTAGTATTGTCAGTAGCAATCAGCCCCAGCATTTT
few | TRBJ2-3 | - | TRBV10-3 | CAISVTVVTDTQYF | TGTGCCATCAGTGTGACAGTGGTCACAGATACGCAGTATTTT
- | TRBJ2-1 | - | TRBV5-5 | CASSFRTSHEQFF | TGTGCCAGCAGCTTCCGGACATCACATGAGCAGTTCTTC